The 17 T cell receptor beta chains below were found in one sample sequenced in a study of cytomegalovirus exposure and HLA in healthy donors (dated 2017 in TCRdb). The library was built by means of the immunoSEQ multiplex PCR assay. For the multiplex PCR, a mixture combining 60 forward primers for TCR Vbeta segments and 13 reverse primers for TCR Jbeta segments was used. Sourced from immuneACCESS, this table was stored by TCRdb with only in-frame sequences that have V and J called. A share of the clones is absent; for the studies checked, an unresolved V gene accounts for under half, and the remainder has no known explanation. Recorded for this sample are some 130,000 clones; around 80% of them occurred a single time. Roughly 1.5% of the sample goes to the ten largest clones. What was sequenced was PBMCs. These receptors originate from a woman aged 18-35 years in good health and CMV-seronegative.

The chain combines TRBV27 with TRBJ1-2; D may be TRBD1 (6 bases). Between the trimmed V and J ends, which lost 0 bases and 8 bases, there was a span of 16 bases. Germline CDR1 reads MNHEY; CDR2 reads SMNVEV (reference sequence). This CDR3 spans 15 amino acids. CDR3 protein: CASSLSRGGIYGYTF. The CDR3 nucleotides read TGTGCCAGCAGTTTATCGAGAGGGGGTATTTACGGCTACACCTTC.

The chain joins TRBV19 to TRBJ1-2; no clear D. The CDR3 spans 14 residues. Looked up from germline, CDR1 is LNHDA and CDR2 is SQIVND (reference sequence). Trimming removed 0 bases from V and 2 bases from J, with 7 bases in between. The CDR3 protein is CASSIDGGNYGYTF. CDR3 DNA sequence: TGTGCCAGTAGTATAGATGGAGGGAACTATGGCTACACCTTC.

J is TRBJ1-5 and V is TRBV19, with D hard to call. The V end lost 7 bases, the J end lost 1 base, and 11 bases lay between the germline ends. The CDR3 runs 14 residues. Germline V gene data show CDR1 as LNHDA and CDR2 as SQIVND (reference sequence). The CDR3 region is CASIEVPSNQPQHF. The CDR3 DNA follows: TGTGCCAGTATAGAGGTCCCGAGCAATCAGCCCCAGCATTTT.

DNA for the CDR3: TGTGCCAGCAGCGGCAGGGGGCGCCTGGCTGAAGCTTTCTTT. Amino acids: CASSGRGRLAEAFF. This rearrangement joins TRBV5-8 to TRBJ1-1; 8 bases match TRBD1. This CDR3 has 14 amino acids. Germline V lookup: CDR1 SGHTS, CDR2 YDEGEE. J gave up 6 bases and V 4 bases, and 8 bases lay outside the gene matches.

The rearrangement links TRBV6-1 to TRBJ2-1; TRBD2 aligns across 7 bases. From germline, CDR1 is MNHNS and CDR2 SASEGT. This CDR3 has 16 residues. V was clipped by 0 bases and J by 8 bases; unmatched bases: 10. As DNA, the CDR3 is TGTGCCAGCAGTGAAGCAGGGCGGGAGATCTTTCATGAGCAGTTCTTC. Protein: CASSEAGREIFHEQFF.

The chain has TRBV29-1 and TRBJ2-2, with TRBD1 matching over 7 bases. The CDR3 contains 13 residues. Germline V gene sequence: CDR1 SQVTM, CDR2 ANQGSEA. Losses at the gene ends were 7 bases for V and 3 bases for J; bases not matched to a gene: 5. CDR3 sequence (DNA): TGCAGCGCCCGACAGGGCTACACCGGGGAGCTGTTTTTT. Protein sequence: CSARQGYTGELFF.

The chain carries TRBV5-1 and TRBJ2-3; 14 nucleotides line up with TRBD2. Germline V gives CDR1 SGHRS, CDR2 YFSETQ. The V segment lost 4 bases and the J segment 0 bases; nucleotides outside the gene matches: 4. This CDR3 comprises 17 residues. The DNA for the CDR3 is TGCGCCAGCAGCCAGGGACTAGCGGGAGCTAGCACAGATACGCAGTATTTT. Protein: CASSQGLAGASTDTQYF.

The chain employs TRBV10-3 and TRBJ2-7; TRBD2 might be the D (6 bases). V dropped 3 bases and J dropped 5 bases, with 17 bases sitting between them. Germline V gene data show CDR1 as ENHRY and CDR2 as SYGVKD. CDR3 length equals 15 residues. CDR3 protein: CAISDRQEGRHEQYF. The CDR3 DNA is TGTGCCATCAGTGACCGGCAGGAGGGTAGGCACGAGCAGTACTTC.

The rearrangement links TRBV30 to TRBJ1-2; 8 nucleotides line up with TRBD1. Unmatched junction bases numbered 21, after V lost 5 bases and J lost 4 bases. CDR1 and CDR2 from the germline V gene are GTSNPN and SVGIG (reference sequence). The CDR3 covers 18 residues. The CDR3 DNA follows: TGTGCCTGGGGACGGACAGGGATTCCTCCTAAACTCTCCTATGGCTACACCTTC. Translating it yields CAWGRTGIPPKLSYGYTF.

The chain employs TRBV6-5 and TRBJ2-3, with 8 bases lining up with TRBD2. The CDR3 is 15 amino acids. Germline CDR1 is MNHEY and CDR2 is SVGAGI. After removal of 4 bases from V and 6 bases from J, the junction contained 9 bases not matched to a gene. CDR3 DNA: TGTGCCAGCAGTTCAGCTGCTAGCGGGTTTGATACGCAGTATTTT. Translation gives CASSSAASGFDTQYF.

V gene TRBV25-1 combines with J gene TRBJ1-2, with a possible D match to TRBD1 (6 bases). Trimming removed 3 bases at V and 5 bases at J, with 13 bases between. CDR3 length: 14 residues. The germline V gene has CDR1 MGHDK and CDR2 SYGVNS. The CDR3 region has the DNA TGTGCCAGCAGTGATGTGGGGGCAGGGTATGGCTACACCTTC. This gives the protein CASSDVGAGYGYTF.

CDR3 sequence reads: CASSFGGAGANVLTF. The CDR3 coding sequence is TGCGCCAGCAGCTTCGGGGGGGCTGGGGCCAACGTCCTGACTTTC. The rearrangement joins TRBV5-1 to TRBJ2-6, with TRBD2 identical over 8 bases. Germline CDR1 is SGHRS and CDR2 is YFSETQ. This CDR3 has 15 amino acids. J was trimmed by 2 bases and V by 2 bases; bases with no gene match: 0.

V usage is TRBV15 and J usage is TRBJ2-1, with D uncertain. Trimming took 1 base from V and 7 from J, leaving 8 bases between them. This CDR3 has 13 residues. Germline V gives CDR1 LNHNV, CDR2 YYDKDF (reference sequence). The CDR3: CATSRVVRNEQFF. CDR3 nucleotides: TGTGCCACCAGCAGAGTAGTACGGAATGAGCAGTTCTTC.

The chain is built from TRBV29-1 and TRBJ2-1, with 14 bases matching TRBD2. The V gene's germline CDR1 is SQVTM and CDR2 ANQGSEA. Unmatched junction bases numbered 3, after V lost 8 bases and J lost 6 bases. The CDR3 spans 13 residues. For the CDR3, the DNA is TGCAGCACGGGACTAGCGGGAGTCAATGAGCAGTTCTTC. Amino acid sequence: CSTGLAGVNEQFF.

A few counts support this clone. The same CDR3 can be traced to other DNA sequences in this sample. J is TRBJ2-2 and V is TRBV19; D gene uncertain. The CDR3 runs 13 residues. Germline assignment: CDR1 LNHDA and CDR2 SQIVND (reference sequence). The V end lost 1 base, the J end lost 4 bases, and 4 bases lay between the germline ends. The CDR3 coding sequence is TGTGCCAGTAGTATAGCGGGCACCGGGGAGCTGTTTTTT. Protein sequence: CASSIAGTGELFF. The variable domain in full, completed from reference TRBV19 and TRBJ2-2, reads DGGITQSPKYLFRKEGQNVTLSCEQNLNHDAMYWYRQDPGQGLRLIYYSQIVNDFQKGDIAEGYSVSREKKESFPLTVTSAQKNPTAFYLCASSIAGTGELFFGEGSRLTVL.

This clone was observed a handful of times. This rearrangement joins TRBV19 to TRBJ1-1; D uncertain. The ends were cut back, 5 bases at V and 2 bases at J, with 9 bases in the middle. The CDR3 spans 13 residues. CDR1 is LNHDA and CDR2 is SQIVND in the germline V gene (reference sequence). The CDR3 sequence: CASSVSINTEAFF. As DNA, the CDR3 is TGTGCCAGTAGTGTCTCTATCAACACTGAAGCTTTCTTT.

This clone has only a few counts. The V gene is TRBV7-8, the J gene TRBJ1-2; the D is unclear. CDR1 is SGHVS and CDR2 is FQNEAQ in the germline V gene. The V end was cut by 5 bases, the J end by 5 bases, with 12 bases between. This CDR3 is built from 13 residues. The CDR3, as DNA: TGTGCCAGCAGCCCGAGTCTTAAGTATGGCTACACCTTC. This encodes CASSPSLKYGYTF.